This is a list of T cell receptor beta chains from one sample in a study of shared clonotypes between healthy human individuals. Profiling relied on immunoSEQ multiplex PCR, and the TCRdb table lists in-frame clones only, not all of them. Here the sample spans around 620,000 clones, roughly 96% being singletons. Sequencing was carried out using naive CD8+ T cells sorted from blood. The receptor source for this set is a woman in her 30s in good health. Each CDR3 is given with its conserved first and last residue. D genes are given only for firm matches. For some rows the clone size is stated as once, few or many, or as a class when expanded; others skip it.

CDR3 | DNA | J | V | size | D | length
CASSTQGFYGYTF | TGTGCCAGTAGTACACAGGGGTTCTATGGCTACACCTTC | TRBJ1-2 | TRBV19 | NA | TRBD1 | 13
CASSLDGGSYEQYF | TGTGCCAGCAGCTTGGACGGGGGGTCCTACGAGCAGTACTTC | TRBJ2-7 | TRBV5-6 | NA | TRBD2 | 14
CSASAARKLFF | TGCAGTGCTAGCGCCGCCAGAAAACTGTTTTTT | TRBJ1-4 | TRBV20-1 | once | NA | 11
CASSDQRTPGNEQFF | TGTGCCAGCAGCGACCAGCGGACTCCCGGCAATGAGCAGTTCTTC | TRBJ2-1 | TRBV2 | NA | NA | 15
CASSRDSSGETQYF | TGTGCCAGCAGTCGGGACAGTTCCGGGGAGACCCAGTACTTC | TRBJ2-5 | TRBV27 | NA | TRBD1 | 14
CASSLAEGAGTEAFF | TGCGCCAGCAGCTTGGCCGAGGGGGCTGGCACTGAAGCTTTCTTT | TRBJ1-1 | TRBV5-1 | NA | TRBD1 | 15
CASSFPGTGREQYF | TGTGCCAGCAGCTTTCCCGGGACAGGGAGAGAGCAGTACTTC | TRBJ2-7 | TRBV7-2 | NA | TRBD1 | 14
CASSFRLGSVEQFF | TGTGCCAGTAGTTTCCGGTTAGGCTCCGTTGAGCAGTTCTTC | TRBJ2-1 | TRBV19 | once | NA | 14
CAGIPRLLGNQPQHF | TGTGCCGGGATTCCGAGACTCCTGGGCAATCAGCCCCAGCATTTT | TRBJ1-5 | TRBV19 | NA | NA | 15
CASSGGDPGANVLTF | TGTGCCAGCAGCGGGGGAGACCCTGGGGCCAACGTCCTGACTTTC | TRBJ2-6 | TRBV6-5 | NA | NA | 15
CASSLVGFGGASQETQYF | TGTGCCAGCAGCTTAGTTGGGTTTGGAGGGGCTTCCCAAGAGACCCAGTACTTC | TRBJ2-5 | TRBV13 | few | NA | 18
CASSLRREGRDEQYF | TGTGCCAGCAGCTTGAGACGGGAGGGCCGCGACGAGCAGTACTTC | TRBJ2-7 | TRBV5-5 | NA | TRBD2 | 15
CASSFRSGPTEAFF | TGTGCCAGCAGCTTTAGATCGGGGCCCACTGAAGCTTTCTTT | TRBJ1-1 | TRBV13 | NA | NA | 14
CATSSLPPGSYEQYF | TGTGCCACCAGCAGCTTACCTCCGGGTTCCTACGAGCAGTACTTC | TRBJ2-7 | TRBV15 | once | NA | 15
CASSHSGLAYNEQFF | TGTGCCAGCAGCCACTCGGGACTAGCGTACAATGAGCAGTTCTTC | TRBJ2-1 | TRBV11-2 | NA | TRBD2 | 15
CASSPTQSYEQYF | TGTGCCAGCAGCCCCACTCAGTCCTACGAGCAGTACTTC | TRBJ2-7 | TRBV4-2 | NA | NA | 13
CASSEIGGSASYEQYF | TGTGCCAGCAGTGAAATAGGGGGGTCAGCTAGCTACGAGCAGTACTTC | TRBJ2-7 | TRBV2 | NA | NA | 16
CASSESLDEQFF | TGTGCCAGCAGTGAATCACTAGATGAGCAGTTCTTC | TRBJ2-1 | TRBV25-1 | NA | NA | 12
CASSETRTGLANYGYTF | TGTGCCAGCAGTGAAACACGGACAGGGTTAGCTAACTATGGCTACACCTTC | TRBJ1-2 | TRBV6-1 | NA | TRBD1 | 17
CASSLGEKTVEQYF | TGCGCCAGCAGCTTGGGTGAGAAAACAGTCGAGCAGTACTTC | TRBJ2-7 | TRBV5-1 | NA | NA | 14
CASSLAQGYEQFF | TGTGCCAGCAGTTTAGCACAGGGCTATGAGCAGTTCTTC | TRBJ2-1 | TRBV27 | NA | NA | 13
CASSQELAGHIYYNEQFF | TGCGCCAGCAGCCAAGAGCTAGCGGGACATATCTACTACAATGAGCAGTTCTTC | TRBJ2-1 | TRBV4-1 | NA | TRBD2 | 18
CATSREALDSYNEQFF | TGTGCCACCAGCAGAGAAGCGTTAGACTCCTACAATGAGCAGTTCTTC | TRBJ2-1 | TRBV15 | NA | NA | 16
CASSLTSQSSYEQYF | TGTGCCAGCAGCCTGACTAGCCAGAGCTCCTACGAGCAGTACTTC | TRBJ2-7 | TRBV7-8 | NA | TRBD2 | 15
CASSLVASWEDTQYF | TGTGCCAGCAGTTTAGTCGCTAGCTGGGAAGATACGCAGTATTTT | TRBJ2-3 | TRBV28 | NA | NA | 15
CASTPGLAGVSTGELFF | TGTGCCAGCACGCCGGGACTAGCGGGAGTATCCACCGGGGAGCTGTTTTTT | TRBJ2-2 | TRBV7-7 | NA | TRBD2 | 17
CASSLTSRTGWEQYF | TGTGCCAGCAGTTTGACTAGCAGAACAGGGTGGGAGCAGTACTTC | TRBJ2-7 | TRBV28 | NA | NA | 15
CASSDFDTEQYF | TGTGCCAGCAGCGACTTCGACACCGAGCAGTACTTC | TRBJ2-7 | TRBV28 | NA | NA | 12
CSVEDPTSGMVDNEQFF | TGCAGCGTTGAAGATCCTACTAGCGGGATGGTAGACAATGAGCAGTTCTTC | TRBJ2-1 | TRBV29-1 | once | TRBD2 | 17
CASSQTGGTEQYF | TGTGCCAGCAGCCAAACCGGGGGAACCGAGCAGTACTTC | TRBJ2-7 | TRBV14 | NA | NA | 13
CASSIGRGGGAKNIQYF | TGTGCCAGTAGTATTGGTCGGGGAGGAGGGGCCAAAAACATTCAGTACTTC | TRBJ2-4 | TRBV19 | NA | NA | 17
CASSKGSRGREGKGYTF | TGTGCCAGCAGCAAAGGCTCGAGGGGGAGGGAAGGGAAAGGCTACACCTTC | TRBJ1-2 | TRBV21-1 | NA | NA | 17
CASEKTLGISEYNEQFF | TGTGCCAGCGAGAAGACCTTGGGGATAAGCGAGTACAATGAGCAGTTCTTC | TRBJ2-1 | TRBV2 | NA | NA | 17
CASRSTSGRLGNEQFF | TGTGCCAGCAGATCCACTAGCGGGAGGTTGGGGAATGAGCAGTTCTTC | TRBJ2-1 | TRBV2 | NA | TRBD2 | 16
CASSQWGPDEQYF | TGTGCCAGCAGTCAATGGGGGCCCGACGAGCAGTACTTC | TRBJ2-7 | TRBV27 | NA | NA | 13
CASGEGWNQPQHF | TGTGCCAGCGGGGAAGGATGGAATCAGCCCCAGCATTTT | TRBJ1-5 | TRBV6-6 | NA | NA | 13
CSVVWGDSYEQYF | TGCAGCGTTGTATGGGGCGACTCCTACGAGCAGTACTTC | TRBJ2-7 | TRBV29-1 | NA | NA | 13
CASSYAQGTYEQYF | TGTGCCAGCAGTTACGCCCAAGGTACCTACGAGCAGTACTTC | TRBJ2-7 | TRBV6-5 | NA | NA | 14
CASSLDAGTGDYEQFF | TGTGCCAGCAGCTTAGACGCTGGGACAGGGGACTATGAGCAGTTCTTC | TRBJ2-1 | TRBV7-9 | NA | TRBD1 | 16
CASSSSRDPAPLHF | TGTGCCAGCAGCTCCTCCAGGGACCCGGCACCCCTCCACTTT | TRBJ1-6 | TRBV5-4 | NA | NA | 14